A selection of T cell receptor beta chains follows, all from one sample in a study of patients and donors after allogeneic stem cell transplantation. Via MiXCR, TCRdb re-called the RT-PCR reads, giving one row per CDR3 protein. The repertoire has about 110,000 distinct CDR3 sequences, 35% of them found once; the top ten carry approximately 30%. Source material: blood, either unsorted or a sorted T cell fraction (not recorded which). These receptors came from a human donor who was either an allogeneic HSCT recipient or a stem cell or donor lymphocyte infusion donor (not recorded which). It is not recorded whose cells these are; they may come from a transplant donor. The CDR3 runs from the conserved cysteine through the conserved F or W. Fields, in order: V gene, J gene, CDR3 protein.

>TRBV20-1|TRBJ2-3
CSARGIAGPTDTQYF
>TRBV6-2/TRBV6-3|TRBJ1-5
CASSQLGQHSNQPQHF
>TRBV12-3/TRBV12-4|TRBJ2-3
CASSLSTNTDTQYF
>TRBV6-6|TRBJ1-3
CASLSPTRVRGNTIYF
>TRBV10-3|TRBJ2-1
CALSPGRDGYNEQFF
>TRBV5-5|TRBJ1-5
CASSLEAGDGQPQHF
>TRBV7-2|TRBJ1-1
CASSPRQGRTEAFF
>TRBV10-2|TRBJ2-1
CASRTSGFNEQFF
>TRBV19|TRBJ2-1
CASKGIAGSSYNEQFF
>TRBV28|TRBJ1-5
CASSSTGPLRNQPQHF
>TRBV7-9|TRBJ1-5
CASSLAGPGSQPQHF
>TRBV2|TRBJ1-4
CASSPVTTNEKLFF
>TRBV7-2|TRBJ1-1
CASSWGRTGVEAFF
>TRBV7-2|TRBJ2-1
CASSLQGSYNEQFF
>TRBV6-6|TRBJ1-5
CASSYKENQPQHF
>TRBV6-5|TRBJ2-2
CASSYVGLAESNTGELFF
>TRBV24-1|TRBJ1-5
CATSDSKGPQHF
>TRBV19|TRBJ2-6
CASSIWVSGANVLTF
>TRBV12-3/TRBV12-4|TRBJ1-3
CASSLSGNTIYF
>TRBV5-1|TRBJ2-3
CASSQPYHSDTQYF
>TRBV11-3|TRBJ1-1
CASSLNRLGFMNTEAFF
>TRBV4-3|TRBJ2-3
CASSQGLAVDTQYF
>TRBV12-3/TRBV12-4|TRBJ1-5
CASSLTFDRVRQPQHF
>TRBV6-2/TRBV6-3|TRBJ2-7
CASSYTGYEQYF
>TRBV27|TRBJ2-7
CASSLLLAGGIHEQYF
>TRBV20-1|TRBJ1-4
CSAYRGPENEKLFF
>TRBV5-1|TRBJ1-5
CASSLSADGQPQHF
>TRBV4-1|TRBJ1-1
CASSQLTLGNTEAFF
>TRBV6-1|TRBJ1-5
CASSADRGQIGNQPQHF
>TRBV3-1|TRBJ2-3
CASSQDRAADTQYF
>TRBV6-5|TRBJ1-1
CASSYSQGLSTEAFF
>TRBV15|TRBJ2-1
CATSPLGASNEQFF
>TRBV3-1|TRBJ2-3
CASANTDTQYF
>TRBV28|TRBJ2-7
CASVSGSSYEQYF
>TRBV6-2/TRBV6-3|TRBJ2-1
CASSRAGGPYNEQFF
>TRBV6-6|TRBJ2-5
CASSLSGETQYF
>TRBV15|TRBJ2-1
CATSRDFPGYEQFF
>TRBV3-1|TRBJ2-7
CASSLQTGGSYEQYF
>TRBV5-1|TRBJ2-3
CASSILTSGSTDTQYF
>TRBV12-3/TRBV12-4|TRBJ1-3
CASSVGDPGNTIYF